This T cell receptor (beta chain) originates from a study of T cell repertoires in cytomegalovirus infection. Study at large: The authors relied on CMV epitopes, both recently identified HLA-C-restricted and well-studied HLA-B-restricted. Shared public TCR beta signatures pointed to both CMV infection and a matching HLA type.

This clonotype showed up just a few times. What it recognizes is unknown. TCRdb reprocessed the reads via MiXCR and lists one record per CDR3 protein. The top ten hold about an eighth of the sample, which has more than 250,000 distinct CDR3 sequences, 25% seen once. Germline-derived CDR1 and CDR2 are MNHNY and SVGAGI (reference sequence). This CDR3 is built from 11 residues. V lost 8 bases and J 8 bases, leaving 10 bases between the germline ends. Whole-study findings and limits: People with CMV and the relevant HLA were identified by cumulative public TCR beta family frequency. In two of eight donors, the top clonotype was HLA-C-restricted CMV-specific.

This chain links TRBV6-6 with TRBJ2-1, with D uncertain. The origin of this receptor is a human donor in good health (CMV status not recorded). Some clones in this sample may be carry-over from other donors' samples. The starting material was cultured PBMCs, obtained from culture after CMV antigen stimulation. CDR3 in amino acids: CASVWLYEQFF. DNA for the CDR3: TGTGCCAGCGTCTGGCTTTATGAGCAGTTCTTC.